The 17 T cell receptor beta chains in this list originate from one sample, sequenced in a study of radiation and T cells in renal cell carcinoma. Using immunoSEQ multiplex PCR, the repertoire was profiled, and TCRdb retains in-frame clones only, with some absent. The sample lists about 130,000 clones, 88% occurring once. Regarding time point: blood 2 weeks post-SBRT. Treatment indicated: 15 Gy SBRT to primary tumor, nephrectomy 4 weeks later. Source: blood, taken from a patient whose treatment included radiotherapy and nephrectomy. Receptors were obtained from a woman aged 70-85 years with renal cell carcinoma.

This chain connects TRBV30 to TRBJ2-7, with D unclear. Germline V CDR1 and CDR2: GTSNPN, SVGIG (reference sequence). The CDR3 is 12 residues long. Trimming took 0 bases from V and 3 from J, leaving 6 bases between them. The CDR3 spells CAWSVRSYEQYF. For the CDR3, the DNA is TGTGCCTGGAGTGTACGGAGCTACGAGCAGTACTTC. Full variable domain (remainder filled in from reference TRBV30 and TRBJ2-7): SQTIHQWPATLVQPVGSPLSLECTVEGTSNPNLYWYRQAAGRGLQLLFYSVGIGQISSEVPQNLSASRPQDRQFILSSKKLLLSDSGFYLCAWSVRSYEQYFGPGTRLTVT.

The chain carries TRBV6-1 and TRBJ2-7; D possibly corresponds to TRBD1 (6 bases). Trimming left V 6 bases short and J 1 base short, with 13 bases between. Germline CDR1 is MNHNS and CDR2 is SASEGT. This CDR3 has 14 amino acids. The CDR3 region is CASRLGHNSYEQYF. The CDR3 nucleotides are TGTGCCAGCAGGTTGGGACACAATTCCTACGAGCAGTACTTC.

The V gene is TRBV5-1, the J gene TRBJ2-7, with 8 nucleotides matching TRBD1. Germline V CDR1 and CDR2: SGHRS, YFSETQ. Trimming cost V 2 bases and J 1 base; bases outside gene matches: 2. The CDR3 is made up of 14 amino acids. The CDR3 DNA follows: TGCGCCAGCAGCTTCCGGACAGGGTCCTACGAGCAGTACTTC. Translation gives CASSFRTGSYEQYF.

V and J are TRBV29-1 and TRBJ1-4; the match to TRBD1 covers 8 bases. V shed 4 bases and J 1 base; nucleotides not matched to a gene: 5. This CDR3 has 15 amino acids. The germline V gene has CDR1 SQVTM and CDR2 ANQGSEA. The CDR3 loop reads CSVGDRIGTNEKLFF. The CDR3 DNA reads as TGCAGCGTTGGGGACAGGATTGGAACTAATGAAAAACTGTTTTTT.

The chain recombines TRBV15 with TRBJ1-6; 9 nucleotides agree with TRBD1. Trimming at V came to 0 bases and at J to 7 bases, leaving 7 bases not matched to a gene. Germline V gives CDR1 LNHNV, CDR2 YYDKDF (reference sequence). The CDR3 runs 17 residues. The CDR3 DNA reads TGTGCCACCAGCAGAGAAGGGCGGGGGACAGGGAATTCACCCCTCCACTTT. This gives the protein CATSREGRGTGNSPLHF.

This clone was seen many times. This sequence joins TRBV7-2 and TRBJ1-6; TRBD1 aligns across 7 bases. Per the germline V gene, CDR1 is SGHTA and CDR2 is FQGNSA. V lost 4 bases to trimming and J lost 9 bases; unmatched junction nucleotides: 15. The CDR3 covers 17 residues. The CDR3 sequence is CASSSHDQGGSSSPLHF. CDR3 DNA sequence: TGTGCCAGCAGCTCCCACGATCAGGGGGGCTCTAGTTCACCCCTCCACTTT.

The chain joins TRBV7-2 to TRBJ2-1, with TRBD2 matching 9 bases. Germline CDR1 and CDR2: SGHTA and FQGNSA. The V and J ends lost 8 bases and 7 bases, in that order; junction bases with no gene match: 24. This CDR3 spans 19 amino acids. CDR3 in amino acids: CASRDSRVAGGNRKNEQFF. Written as DNA, the CDR3 is TGTGCCAGCCGGGACAGTAGAGTTGCGGGGGGGAATCGTAAGAATGAGCAGTTCTTC.

The rearrangement links TRBV9 to TRBJ1-1, with D hard to call. Germline V gene sequence: CDR1 SGDLS, CDR2 YYNGEE. There are 14 residues in the CDR3. Trimming took 0 bases from V and 5 from J, leaving 11 bases between them. Here the CDR3 DNA reads TGTGCCAGCAGCGTAGCCGCCCTGGGGACTGAAGCTTTCTTT. As protein: CASSVAALGTEAFF.

The gene calls are TRBV21-1 and TRBJ2-7; TRBD1 is taken as the D call from the table, unchecked against the DNA. TRBV21-1 is annotated as a pseudogene. There are 17 residues in the CDR3. CDR3 amino acids: CASSGAGKKVPYYEQYF. For the CDR3, the DNA is TGTGCCAGCAGCGGGGCAGGGAAAAAGGTTCCTTACTACGAGCAGTACTTC.

This clone was seen more than once but under ten times. The chain couples TRBV11-1 to TRBJ1-1, with 9 bases aligning to TRBD1. Germline V gene lookup returns CDR1 SGHAT and CDR2 FQDESV (reference sequence). CDR3 length: 14 amino acids. The J segment lost 1 base and the V segment lost 6 bases, leaving 3 bases of the junction unmatched. The CDR3 coding sequence is TGTGCCAGCAGGAACAGGGGGCCGAACACTGAAGCTTTCTTT. Translation: CASRNRGPNTEAFF.

The V and J genes are TRBV28 and TRBJ1-5; D perhaps matches TRBD1 (5 bases). The V gene's germline CDR1 is MDHEN and CDR2 SYDVKM. The CDR3 has 15 amino acids. The V end was cut by 4 bases, the J end by 0 bases, with 10 bases between. As DNA, the CDR3 is TGTGCCAGCAGTTCCAGGGTACATAGCAATCAGCCCCAGCATTTT. This codes for CASSSRVHSNQPQHF.

V is TRBV11-1 and J is TRBJ2-7, with TRBD1 matching over 9 bases. The CDR3 consists of 15 residues. Trimming took 5 bases from V and 0 from J; bases not matched to a gene: 5. Germline CDR1 is SGHAT and CDR2 is FQDESV (reference sequence). The CDR3 loop reads CASSPGQGSSYEQYF. Here the CDR3 DNA reads TGTGCCAGCAGCCCGGGACAGGGAAGCTCCTACGAGCAGTACTTC.

V gene TRBV20-1 combines with J gene TRBJ2-1; weak D call: TRBD1 (5 bases). The V gene lost 4 bases and the J gene lost 9 bases, with 10 bases spanning the gap. In germline, CDR1 is DFQATT, CDR2 SNEGSKA (reference sequence). The CDR3 runs 11 residues. The CDR3 nucleotides read TGCAGTGCTACAAGGGGTTCTGAGCAGTTCTTC. Amino acid sequence: CSATRGSEQFF.

The rearrangement links TRBV5-1 to TRBJ2-1, with 7 bases lining up with TRBD2. The ends lost 0 bases at V and 6 bases at J; junction bases unmatched: 6. Germline assignment: CDR1 SGHRS and CDR2 YFSETQ. The CDR3 consists of 15 residues. The CDR3, as DNA: TGCGCCAGCAGCTTGGATGGTTGGGAGGGCAATGAGCAGTTCTTC. Translation gives CASSLDGWEGNEQFF.

This clone appeared a single time. The J gene is TRBJ2-3, the V gene TRBV30; weak D call: TRBD1 (5 bases). This CDR3 comprises 13 residues. Germline V lookup: CDR1 GTSNPN, CDR2 SVGIG (reference sequence). Trimming removed 0 bases at V and 8 bases at J, with 12 bases between. CDR3: CAWSVGAGGTQYF. CDR3 coding DNA: TGTGCCTGGAGTGTTGGGGCTGGTGGTACGCAGTATTTT.

The CDR3 DNA is TGTGCCAGCAGTGCAGGAAATCCCTCTGGAAACACCATATATTTT. Encoded protein: CASSAGNPSGNTIYF. The chain links TRBV6-1 to TRBJ1-3, with D hard to call. The CDR3 loop spans 15 amino acids. CDR1 is MNHNS and CDR2 is SASEGT in the germline V gene. V lost 4 bases and J lost 0, with 10 bases in between.

The CDR3 nucleotides are TGCGCCAGCAGCTTCCTTAAGAGCGGGGGCGTAAGCTCCTACAATGAGCAGTTCTTC. Amino acid sequence: CASSFLKSGGVSSYNEQFF. The chain is built from TRBV5-1 and TRBJ2-1, with 8 bases aligning to TRBD2. The V and J ends lost 2 bases and 0 bases, in that order; junction bases with no gene match: 13. Germline V gene sequence: CDR1 SGHRS, CDR2 YFSETQ. The CDR3 runs 19 residues.